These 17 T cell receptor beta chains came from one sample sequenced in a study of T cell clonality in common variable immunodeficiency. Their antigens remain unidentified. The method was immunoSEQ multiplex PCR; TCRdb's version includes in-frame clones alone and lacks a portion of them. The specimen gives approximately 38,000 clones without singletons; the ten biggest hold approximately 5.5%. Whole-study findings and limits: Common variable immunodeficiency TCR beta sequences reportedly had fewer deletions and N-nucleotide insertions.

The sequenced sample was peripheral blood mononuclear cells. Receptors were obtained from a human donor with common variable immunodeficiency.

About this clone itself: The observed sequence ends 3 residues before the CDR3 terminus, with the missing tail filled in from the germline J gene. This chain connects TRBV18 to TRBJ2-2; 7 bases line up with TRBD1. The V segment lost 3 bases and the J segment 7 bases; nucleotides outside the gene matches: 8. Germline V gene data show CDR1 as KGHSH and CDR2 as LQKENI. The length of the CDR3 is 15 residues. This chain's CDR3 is CASSPPGGVGGELFF. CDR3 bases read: TGTGCCAGCTCACCCCCAGGGGGTGTAGGCGGGGAG.

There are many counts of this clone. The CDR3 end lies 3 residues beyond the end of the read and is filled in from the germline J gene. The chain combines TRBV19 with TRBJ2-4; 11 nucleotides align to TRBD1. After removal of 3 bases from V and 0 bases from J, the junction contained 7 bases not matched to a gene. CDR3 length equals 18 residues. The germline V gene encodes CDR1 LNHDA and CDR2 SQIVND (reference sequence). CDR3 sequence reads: CASSMEGQGGLAKNIQYF. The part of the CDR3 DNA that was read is TGTGCCAGTAGTATGGAGGGACAGGGGGGTCTAGCCAAAAACATT.

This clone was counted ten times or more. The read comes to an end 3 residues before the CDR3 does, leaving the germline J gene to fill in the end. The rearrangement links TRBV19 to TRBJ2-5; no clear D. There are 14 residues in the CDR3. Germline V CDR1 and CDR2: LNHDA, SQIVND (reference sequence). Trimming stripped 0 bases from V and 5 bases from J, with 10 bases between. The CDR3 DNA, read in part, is TGTGCCAGTAGTATAGACTCATCACAGGAGACC. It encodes CASSIDSSQET. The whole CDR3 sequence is CASSIDSSQETQYF.

CDR3 residues: CASSRTADNEQFF. Partial CDR3 DNA: TGTGCCAGCAGCCGGACAGCGGACAATGAG. The chain joins TRBV11-3 to TRBJ2-1, with D possibly being TRBD1 (6 bases). The read halts 3 residues ahead of the CDR3 end, with the missing end drawn from the germline J gene. Trimming removed 5 bases at V and 5 bases at J, with 10 bases between. CDR1 is SGHNT and CDR2 is YENEEA in the germline V gene. This CDR3 is 13 amino acids long.

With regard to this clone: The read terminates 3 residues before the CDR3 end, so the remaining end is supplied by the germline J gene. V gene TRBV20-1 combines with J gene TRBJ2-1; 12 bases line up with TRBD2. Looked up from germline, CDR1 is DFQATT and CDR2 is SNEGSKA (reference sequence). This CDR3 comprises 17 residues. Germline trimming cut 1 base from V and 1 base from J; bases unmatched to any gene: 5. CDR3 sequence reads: CSARASGGVRSYNEQFF. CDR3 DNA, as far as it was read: TGCAGTGCTAGAGCTAGCGGGGGGGTCAGATCCTACAATGAG.

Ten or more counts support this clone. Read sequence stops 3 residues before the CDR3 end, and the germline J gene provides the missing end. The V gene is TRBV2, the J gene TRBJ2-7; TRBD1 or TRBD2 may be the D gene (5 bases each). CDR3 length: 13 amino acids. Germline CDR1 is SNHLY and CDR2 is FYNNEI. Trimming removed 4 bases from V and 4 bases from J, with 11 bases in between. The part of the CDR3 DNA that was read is TGTGCCAGCAGTGTCGGCAGGGAGTACGAG. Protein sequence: CASSVGREYE. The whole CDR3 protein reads CASSVGREYEQYF.

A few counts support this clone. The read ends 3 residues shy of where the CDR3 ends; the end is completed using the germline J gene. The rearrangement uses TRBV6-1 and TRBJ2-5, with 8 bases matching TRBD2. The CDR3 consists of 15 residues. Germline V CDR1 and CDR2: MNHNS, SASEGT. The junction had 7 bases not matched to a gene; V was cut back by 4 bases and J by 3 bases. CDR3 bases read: TGTGCCAGCAGTGGAAGAGCGGGAGAGGAAGAGACC. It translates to CASSGRAGEEET. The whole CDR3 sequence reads CASSGRAGEEETQYF.

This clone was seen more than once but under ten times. The chain's CDR3 is CASSPTERETQYF. CDR3 DNA (partial): TGTGCCAGTAGTCCGACAGAGAGGGAGACC. This chain connects TRBV19 to TRBJ2-5; D may be TRBD1 (5 bases). The CDR3 end is not reached by the read, which stops 3 residues before it; the germline J gene fills it in. The CDR3 totals 13 residues. CDR1 and CDR2 (germline): LNHDA, SQIVND (reference sequence). The V end was cut by 5 bases, the J end by 5 bases, with 12 bases between.

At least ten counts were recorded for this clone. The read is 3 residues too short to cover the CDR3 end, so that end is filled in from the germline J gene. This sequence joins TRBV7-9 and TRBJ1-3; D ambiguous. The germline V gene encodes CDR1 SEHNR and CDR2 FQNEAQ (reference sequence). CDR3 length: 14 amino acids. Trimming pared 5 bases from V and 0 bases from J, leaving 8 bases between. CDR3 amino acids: CASSNQASGNTIYF. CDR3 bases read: TGTGCCAGCAGCAACCAAGCCTCTGGAAACACC.

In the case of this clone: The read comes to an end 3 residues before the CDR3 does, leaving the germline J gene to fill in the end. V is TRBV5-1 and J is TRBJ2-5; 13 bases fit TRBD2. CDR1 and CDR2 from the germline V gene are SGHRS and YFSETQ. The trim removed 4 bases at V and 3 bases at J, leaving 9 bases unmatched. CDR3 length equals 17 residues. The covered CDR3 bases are TGCGCCAGCAGCAAGGCGGGGACTAGCGGGGTGAAAGAGACC. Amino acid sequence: CASSKAGTSGVKET. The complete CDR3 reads CASSKAGTSGVKETQYF.

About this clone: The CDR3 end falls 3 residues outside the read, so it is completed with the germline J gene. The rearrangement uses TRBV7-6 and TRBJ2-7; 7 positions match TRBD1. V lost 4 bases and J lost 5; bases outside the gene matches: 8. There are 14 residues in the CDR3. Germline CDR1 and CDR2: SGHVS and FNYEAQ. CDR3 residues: CASSSGQSSDEQYF. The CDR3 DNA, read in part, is TGTGCCAGCAGCTCGGGACAGTCATCGGACGAG.

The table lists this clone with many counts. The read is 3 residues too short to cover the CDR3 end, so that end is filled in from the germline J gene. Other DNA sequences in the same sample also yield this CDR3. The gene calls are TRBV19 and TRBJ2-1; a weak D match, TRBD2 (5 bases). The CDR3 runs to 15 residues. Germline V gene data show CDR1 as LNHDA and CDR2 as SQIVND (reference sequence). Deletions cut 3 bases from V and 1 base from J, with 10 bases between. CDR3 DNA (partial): TGTGCCAGTAGTATTGGCGGAGGATCCTACAATGAG. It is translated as CASSIGGGSYNE. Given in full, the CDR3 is CASSIGGGSYNEQFF.

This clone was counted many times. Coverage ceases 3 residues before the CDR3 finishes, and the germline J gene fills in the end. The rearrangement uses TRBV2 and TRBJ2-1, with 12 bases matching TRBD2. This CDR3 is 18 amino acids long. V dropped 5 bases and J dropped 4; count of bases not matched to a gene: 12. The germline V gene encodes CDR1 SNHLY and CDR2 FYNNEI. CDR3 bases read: TGTGCCAGCAGTTTAACTAGCGGGGGGCGCTTTGTTTACAATGAG. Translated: CASSLTSGGRFVYNE. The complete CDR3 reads CASSLTSGGRFVYNEQFF.

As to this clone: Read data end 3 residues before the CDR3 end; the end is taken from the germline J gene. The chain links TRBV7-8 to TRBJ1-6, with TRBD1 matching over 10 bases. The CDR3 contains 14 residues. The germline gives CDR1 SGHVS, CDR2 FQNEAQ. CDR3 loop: CASSLRDRGYPLHF. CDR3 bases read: TGTGCCAGCAGCTTAAGGGACAGGGGTTATCCC.

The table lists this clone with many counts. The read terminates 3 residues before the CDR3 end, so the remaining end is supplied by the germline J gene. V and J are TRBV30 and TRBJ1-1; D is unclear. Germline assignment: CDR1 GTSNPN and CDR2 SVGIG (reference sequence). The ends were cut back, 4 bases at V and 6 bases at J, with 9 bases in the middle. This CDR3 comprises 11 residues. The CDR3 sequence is CAWIRGAEAFF. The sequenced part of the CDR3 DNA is TGTGCCTGGATACGGGGAGCTGAA.

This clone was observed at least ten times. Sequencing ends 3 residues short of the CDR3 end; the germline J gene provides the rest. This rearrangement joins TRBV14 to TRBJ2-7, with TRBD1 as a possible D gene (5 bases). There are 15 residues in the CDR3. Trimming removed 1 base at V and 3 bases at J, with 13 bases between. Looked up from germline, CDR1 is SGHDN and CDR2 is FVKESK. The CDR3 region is CASSQARGGSYEQYF. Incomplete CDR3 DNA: TGTGCCAGCAGCCAAGCTAGGGGCGGAAGCTACGAG.

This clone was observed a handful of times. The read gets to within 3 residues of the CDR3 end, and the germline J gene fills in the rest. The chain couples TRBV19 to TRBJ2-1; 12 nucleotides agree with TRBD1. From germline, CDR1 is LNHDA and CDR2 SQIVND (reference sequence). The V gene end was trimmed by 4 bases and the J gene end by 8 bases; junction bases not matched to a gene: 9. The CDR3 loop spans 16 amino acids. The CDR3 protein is CASSKSPGQGAYEQFF. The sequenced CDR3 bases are TGTGCCAGTAGTAAATCACCGGGACAGGGGGCCTATGAG.